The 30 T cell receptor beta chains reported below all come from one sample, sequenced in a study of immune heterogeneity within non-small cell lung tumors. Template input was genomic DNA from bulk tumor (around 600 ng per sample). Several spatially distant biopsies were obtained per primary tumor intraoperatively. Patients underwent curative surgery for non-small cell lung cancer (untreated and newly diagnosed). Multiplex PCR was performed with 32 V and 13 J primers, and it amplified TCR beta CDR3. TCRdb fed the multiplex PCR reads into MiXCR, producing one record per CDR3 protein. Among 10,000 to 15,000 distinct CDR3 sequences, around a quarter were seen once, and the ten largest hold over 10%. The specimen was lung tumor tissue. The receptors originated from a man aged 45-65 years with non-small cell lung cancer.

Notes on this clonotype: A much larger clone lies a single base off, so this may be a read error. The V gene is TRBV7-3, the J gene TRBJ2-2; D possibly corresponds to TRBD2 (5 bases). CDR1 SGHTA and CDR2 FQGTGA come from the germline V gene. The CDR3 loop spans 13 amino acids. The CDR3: CASSPQNTGELLF. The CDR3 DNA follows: TGTGCCAGCAGCCCACAGAACACCGGGGAGCTGCTTTTT.

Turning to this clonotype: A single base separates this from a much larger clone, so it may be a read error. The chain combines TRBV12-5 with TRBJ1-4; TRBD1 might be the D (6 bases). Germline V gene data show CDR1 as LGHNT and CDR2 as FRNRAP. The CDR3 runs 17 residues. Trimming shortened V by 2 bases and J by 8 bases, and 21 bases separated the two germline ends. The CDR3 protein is CASGLLPGRARGEKLFF. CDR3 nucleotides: TGTGCTAGTGGTTTGCTGCCGGGGAGGGCTAGGGGGGAAAAACTGTTTTTT.

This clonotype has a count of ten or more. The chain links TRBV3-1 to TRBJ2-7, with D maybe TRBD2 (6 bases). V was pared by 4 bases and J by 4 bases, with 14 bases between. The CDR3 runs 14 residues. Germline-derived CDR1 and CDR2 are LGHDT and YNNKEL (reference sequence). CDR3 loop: CASSRSGSPYEQYF. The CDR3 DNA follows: TGTGCCAGCAGCCGGAGCGGGTCCCCATACGAGCAGTACTTC.

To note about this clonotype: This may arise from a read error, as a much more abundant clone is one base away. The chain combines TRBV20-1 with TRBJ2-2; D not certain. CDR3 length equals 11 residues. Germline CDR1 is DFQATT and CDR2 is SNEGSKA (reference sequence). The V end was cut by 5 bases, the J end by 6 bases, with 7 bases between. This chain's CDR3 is CSARGSGELFF. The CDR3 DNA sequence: TGCAGTGCTCGTGGCTCCGGGGAGCTGTTTTTT.

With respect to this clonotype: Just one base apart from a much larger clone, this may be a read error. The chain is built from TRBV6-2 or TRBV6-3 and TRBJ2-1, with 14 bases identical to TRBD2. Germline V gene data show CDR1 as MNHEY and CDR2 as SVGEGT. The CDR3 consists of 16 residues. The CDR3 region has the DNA TGTGCCAGCATTTACTCCGGGACTAGCGGGAGTAATGAGCAGTTCTTC. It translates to CASIYSGTSGSNEQFF.

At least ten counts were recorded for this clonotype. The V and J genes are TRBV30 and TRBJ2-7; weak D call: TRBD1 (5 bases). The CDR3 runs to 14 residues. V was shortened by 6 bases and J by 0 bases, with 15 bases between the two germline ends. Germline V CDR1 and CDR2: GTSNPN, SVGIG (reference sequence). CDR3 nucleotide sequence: TGTGCCTGCAACCCCACAGGATCCTCCTACGAGCAGTACTTC. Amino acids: CACNPTGSSYEQYF.

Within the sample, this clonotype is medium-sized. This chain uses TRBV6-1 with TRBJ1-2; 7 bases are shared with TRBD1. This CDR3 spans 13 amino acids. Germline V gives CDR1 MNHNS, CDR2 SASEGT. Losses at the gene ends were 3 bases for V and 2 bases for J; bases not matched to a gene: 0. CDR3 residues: CASSEGQNYGYTF. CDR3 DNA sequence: TGTGCCAGCAGTGAGGGACAGAACTATGGCTACACCTTC.

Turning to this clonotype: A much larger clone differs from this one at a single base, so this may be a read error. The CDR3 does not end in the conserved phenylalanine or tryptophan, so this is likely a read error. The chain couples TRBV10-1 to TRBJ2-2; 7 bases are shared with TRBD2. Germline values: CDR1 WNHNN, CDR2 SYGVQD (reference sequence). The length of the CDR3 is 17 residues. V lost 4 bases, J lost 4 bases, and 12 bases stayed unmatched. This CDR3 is CASSGARGLDFTGELFL. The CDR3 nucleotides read TGCGCCAGCAGTGGGGCCAGAGGACTAGATTTCACCGGGGAGCTGTTTTTG.

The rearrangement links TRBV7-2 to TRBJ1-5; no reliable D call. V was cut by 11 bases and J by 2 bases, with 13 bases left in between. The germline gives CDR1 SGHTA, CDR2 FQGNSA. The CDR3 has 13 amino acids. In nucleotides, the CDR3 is TGTGCCCGCACCCCCATGGGCAATCAGCCCCAGCATTTT. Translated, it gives CARTPMGNQPQHF. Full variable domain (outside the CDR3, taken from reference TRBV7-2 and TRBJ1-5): GAGVSQSPSNKVTEKGKDVELRCDPISGHTALYWYRQSLGQGLEFLIYFQGNSAPDKSGLPSDRFSAERTGGSVSTLTIQRTQQEDSAVYLCARTPMGNQPQHFGDGTRLSIL.

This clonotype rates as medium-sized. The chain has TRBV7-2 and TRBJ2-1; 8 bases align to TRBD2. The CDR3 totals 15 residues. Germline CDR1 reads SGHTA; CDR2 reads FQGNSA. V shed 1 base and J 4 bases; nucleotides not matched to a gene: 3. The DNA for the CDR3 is TGTGCCAGCAGCTTAGGGACTAGCAGATACAATGAGCAGTTCTTC. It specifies CASSLGTSRYNEQFF.

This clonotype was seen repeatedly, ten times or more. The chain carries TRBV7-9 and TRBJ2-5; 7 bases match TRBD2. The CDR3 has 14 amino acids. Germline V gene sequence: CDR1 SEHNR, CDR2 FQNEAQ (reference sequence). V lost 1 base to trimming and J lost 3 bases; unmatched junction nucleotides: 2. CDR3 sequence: CASSLVAGEETQYF. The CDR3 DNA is TGTGCCAGCAGCTTAGTGGCGGGAGAAGAGACCCAGTACTTC.

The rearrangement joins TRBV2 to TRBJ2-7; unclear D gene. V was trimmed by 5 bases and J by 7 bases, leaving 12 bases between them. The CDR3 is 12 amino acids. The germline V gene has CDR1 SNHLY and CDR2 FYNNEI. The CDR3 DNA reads TGTGCCAGCAGTAGTGGAGAGGATGAGCAGTACTTC. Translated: CASSSGEDEQYF.

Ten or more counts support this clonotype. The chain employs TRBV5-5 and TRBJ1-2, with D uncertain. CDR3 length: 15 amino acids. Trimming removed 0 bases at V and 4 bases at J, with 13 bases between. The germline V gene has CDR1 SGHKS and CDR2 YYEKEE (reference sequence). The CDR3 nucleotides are TGTGCCAGCAGCTTGGGGTTTGGCAGTGGCTATGGCTACACCTTC. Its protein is CASSLGFGSGYGYTF.

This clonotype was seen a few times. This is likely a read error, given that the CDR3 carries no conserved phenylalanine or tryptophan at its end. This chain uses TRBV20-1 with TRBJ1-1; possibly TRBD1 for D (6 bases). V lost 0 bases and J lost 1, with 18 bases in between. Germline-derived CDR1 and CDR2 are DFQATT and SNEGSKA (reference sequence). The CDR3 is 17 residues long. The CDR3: CSARDPQPQGRNTEAFL. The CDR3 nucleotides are TGCAGTGCTAGAGATCCCCAACCACAGGGACGGAACACTGAAGCTTTCCTT.

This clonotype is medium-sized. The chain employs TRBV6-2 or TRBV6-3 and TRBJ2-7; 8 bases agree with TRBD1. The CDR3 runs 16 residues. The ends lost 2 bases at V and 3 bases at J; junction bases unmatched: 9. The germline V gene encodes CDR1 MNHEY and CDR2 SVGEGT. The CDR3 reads CASSYPTGTGFYEQYF. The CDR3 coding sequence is TGTGCCAGCAGTTACCCTACCGGGACAGGCTTCTACGAGCAGTACTTC.

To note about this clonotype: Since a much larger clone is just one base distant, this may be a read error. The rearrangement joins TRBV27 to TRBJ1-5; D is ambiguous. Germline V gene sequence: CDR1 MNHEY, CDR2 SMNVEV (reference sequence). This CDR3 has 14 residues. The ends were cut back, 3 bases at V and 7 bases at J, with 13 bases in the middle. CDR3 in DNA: TGTGCCAGCAGTTTCGTGGGCTCGGGCCAGCCCCAGCATTTT. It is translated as CASSFVGSGQPQHF.

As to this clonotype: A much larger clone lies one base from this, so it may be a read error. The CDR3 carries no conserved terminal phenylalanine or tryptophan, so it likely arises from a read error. CDR3 amino acids: CASIWGRGNSPLHY. As DNA, the CDR3 is TGTGCCAGCATTTGGGGCAGGGGTAATTCACCCCTCCACTAT. The chain recombines TRBV28 with TRBJ1-6; D is possibly TRBD1 (6 bases). Germline V gives CDR1 MDHEN, CDR2 SYDVKM. The V and J ends lost 7 bases and 6 bases respectively, with 13 bases between them. The CDR3 consists of 14 residues.

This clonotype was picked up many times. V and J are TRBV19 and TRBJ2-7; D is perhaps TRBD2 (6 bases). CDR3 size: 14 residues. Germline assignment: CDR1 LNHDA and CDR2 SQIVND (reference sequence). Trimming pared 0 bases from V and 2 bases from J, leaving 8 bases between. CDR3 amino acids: CASSIEEGTYEQYF. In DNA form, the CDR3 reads TGTGCCAGTAGTATAGAGGAGGGAACCTACGAGCAGTACTTC.

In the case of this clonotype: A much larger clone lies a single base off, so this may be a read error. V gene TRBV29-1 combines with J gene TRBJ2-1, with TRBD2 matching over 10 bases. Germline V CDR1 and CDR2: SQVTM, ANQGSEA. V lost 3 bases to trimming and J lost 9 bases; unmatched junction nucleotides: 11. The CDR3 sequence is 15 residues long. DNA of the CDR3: TGCAGCGTTGATCGGGGAATAGCGGGAGGAAGTGAGCAGTTCTTC. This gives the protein CSVDRGIAGGSEQFF.

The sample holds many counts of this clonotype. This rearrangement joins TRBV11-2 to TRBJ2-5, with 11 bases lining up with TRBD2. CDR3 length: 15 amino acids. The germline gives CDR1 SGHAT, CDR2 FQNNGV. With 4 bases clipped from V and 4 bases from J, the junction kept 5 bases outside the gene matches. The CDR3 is CASSSRLAGRETQYF. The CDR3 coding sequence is TGTGCCAGCAGCTCGAGACTAGCGGGGCGAGAGACCCAGTACTTC. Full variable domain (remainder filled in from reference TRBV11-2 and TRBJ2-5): EAGVAQSPRYKIIEKRQSVAFWCNPISGHATLYWYQQILGQGPKLLIQFQNNGVVDDSQLPKDRFSAERLKGVDSTLKIQPAKLEDSAVYLCASSSRLAGRETQYFGPGTRLLVL.

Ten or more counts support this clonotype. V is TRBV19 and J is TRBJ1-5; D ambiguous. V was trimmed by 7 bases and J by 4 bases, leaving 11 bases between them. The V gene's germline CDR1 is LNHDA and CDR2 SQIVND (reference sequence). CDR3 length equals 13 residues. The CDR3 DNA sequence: TGTGCCAGTACCTTGGCGGGTAATCAGCCCCAGCATTTT. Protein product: CASTLAGNQPQHF.

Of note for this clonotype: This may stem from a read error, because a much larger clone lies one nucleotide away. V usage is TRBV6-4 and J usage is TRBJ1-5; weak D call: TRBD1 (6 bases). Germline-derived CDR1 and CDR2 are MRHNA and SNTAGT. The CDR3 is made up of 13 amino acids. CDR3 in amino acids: CASSEDSNKPQHF. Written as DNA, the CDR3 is TGTGCCAGCAGCGAGGACAGCAATAAGCCCCAGCATTTT.

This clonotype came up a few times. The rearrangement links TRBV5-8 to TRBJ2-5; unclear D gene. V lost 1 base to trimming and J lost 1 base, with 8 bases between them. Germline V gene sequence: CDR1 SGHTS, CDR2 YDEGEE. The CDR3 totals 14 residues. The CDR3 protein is CASSLMGGQETQYF. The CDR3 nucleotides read TGTGCCAGCAGCTTGATGGGCGGCCAAGAGACCCAGTACTTC. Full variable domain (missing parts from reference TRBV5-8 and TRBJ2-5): EAGVTQSPTHLIKTRGQQATLRCSPISGHTSVYWYQQALGLGLQFLLWYDEGEERNRGNFPPRFSGRQFPNYSSELNVNALELEDSALYLCASSLMGGQETQYFGPGTRLLVL.

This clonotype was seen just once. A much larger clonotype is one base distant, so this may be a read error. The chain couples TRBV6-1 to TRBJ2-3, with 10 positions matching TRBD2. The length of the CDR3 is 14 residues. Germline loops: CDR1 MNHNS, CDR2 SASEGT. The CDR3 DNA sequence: TGCGCCAGTGCAGCGGGAGGGGAAACAGATACGCAGTATTTT. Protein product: CASAAGGETDTQYF.

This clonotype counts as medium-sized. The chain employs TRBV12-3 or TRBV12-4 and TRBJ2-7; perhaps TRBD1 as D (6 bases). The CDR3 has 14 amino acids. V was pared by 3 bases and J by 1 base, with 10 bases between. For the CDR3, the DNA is TGTGCCAGCAGTTTTGGGGACATATCCTACGAGCAGTACTTC. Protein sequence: CASSFGDISYEQYF.

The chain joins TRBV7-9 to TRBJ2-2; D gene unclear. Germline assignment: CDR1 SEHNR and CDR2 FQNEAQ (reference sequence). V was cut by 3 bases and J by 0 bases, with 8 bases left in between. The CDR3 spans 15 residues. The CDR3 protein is CASSFGGTNTGELFF. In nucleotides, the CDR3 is TGTGCCAGCAGCTTCGGCGGAACGAACACCGGGGAGCTGTTTTTT. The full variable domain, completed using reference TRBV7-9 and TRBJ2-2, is DTGVSQNPRHKITKRGQNVTFRCDPISEHNRLYWYRQTLGQGPEFLTYFQNEAQLEKSRLLSDRFSAERPKGSFSTLEIQRTEQGDSAMYLCASSFGGTNTGELFFGEGSRLTVL.

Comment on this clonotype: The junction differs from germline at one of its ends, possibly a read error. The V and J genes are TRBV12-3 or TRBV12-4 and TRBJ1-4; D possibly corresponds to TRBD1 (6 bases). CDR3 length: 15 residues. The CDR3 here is CASSGQTKQLMKNCF. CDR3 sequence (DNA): TGTGCCAGCAGCGGACAGACTAAACAACTAATGAAAAACTGTTTT.

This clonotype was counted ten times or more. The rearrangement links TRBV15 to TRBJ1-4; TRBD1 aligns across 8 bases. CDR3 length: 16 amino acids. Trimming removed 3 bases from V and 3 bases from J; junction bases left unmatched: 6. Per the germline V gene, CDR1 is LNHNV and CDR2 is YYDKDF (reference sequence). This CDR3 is CATSRGQVVPNEKLFF. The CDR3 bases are TGTGCCACCAGCAGGGGACAGGTCGTCCCTAATGAAAAACTGTTTTTT.

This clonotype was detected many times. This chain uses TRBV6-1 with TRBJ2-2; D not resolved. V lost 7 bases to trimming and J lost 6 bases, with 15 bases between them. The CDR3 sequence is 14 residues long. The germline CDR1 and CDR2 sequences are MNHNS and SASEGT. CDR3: CASTVDGFAGELFF. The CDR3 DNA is TGTGCCAGCACAGTAGACGGCTTTGCCGGGGAGCTGTTTTTT.

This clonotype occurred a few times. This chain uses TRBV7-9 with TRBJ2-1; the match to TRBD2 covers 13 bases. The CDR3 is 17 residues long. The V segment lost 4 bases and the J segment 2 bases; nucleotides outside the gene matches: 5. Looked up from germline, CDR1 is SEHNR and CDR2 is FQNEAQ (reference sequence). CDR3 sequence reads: CASSSTGTSGTYNEQFF. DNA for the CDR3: TGTGCCAGCAGCTCGACCGGGACTAGCGGGACCTACAATGAGCAGTTCTTC.